The clone carrying this T cell receptor beta chain showed up just a few times. The record originates from a study of T cells in Graves' hyperthyroidism and ophthalmopathy. The overall study: It was at initial diagnosis, before any treatment, that peripheral blood was collected.

The CDR3 regions of TCR beta were amplified from RNA transcripts. TCR CDR3 regions were first amplified by RT-PCR with HTBI primers. TCRdb redid the calling of the multiplex PCR reads with MiXCR, one entry per CDR3 protein. The sample records about 640,000 distinct CDR3 sequences, around 20% being singletons. Per germline, CDR1 MNHNS and CDR2 SASEGT. The CDR3 totals 14 residues. V lost 5 bases, J lost 0 bases, and 5 bases lay in between. Sequenced input: blood. The receptor comes from a man younger than 40 with Graves' ophthalmopathy. The V and J genes are TRBV6-1 and TRBJ2-6; D remains ambiguous. CDR3 bases: TGTGCCAGCAGTCAGCACTCTGGGGCCAACGTCCTGACTTTC. Translating gives CASSQHSGANVLTF.